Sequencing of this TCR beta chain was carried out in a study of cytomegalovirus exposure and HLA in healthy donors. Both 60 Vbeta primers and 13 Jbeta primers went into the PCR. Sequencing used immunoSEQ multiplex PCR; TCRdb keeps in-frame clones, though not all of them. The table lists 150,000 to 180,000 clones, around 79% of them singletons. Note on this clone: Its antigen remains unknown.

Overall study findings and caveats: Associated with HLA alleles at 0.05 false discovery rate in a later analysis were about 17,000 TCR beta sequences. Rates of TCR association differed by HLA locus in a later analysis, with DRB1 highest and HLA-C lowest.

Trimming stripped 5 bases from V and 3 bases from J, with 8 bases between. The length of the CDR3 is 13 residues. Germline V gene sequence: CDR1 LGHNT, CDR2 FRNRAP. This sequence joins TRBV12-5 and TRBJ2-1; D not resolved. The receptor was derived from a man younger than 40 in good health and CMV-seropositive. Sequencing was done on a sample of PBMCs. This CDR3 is CASGAYSYNEQFF. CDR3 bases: TGTGCTAGTGGTGCATACAGCTACAATGAGCAGTTCTTC.